The 25 T cell receptor beta chains below were found in one sample sequenced in a study of early T cells in non-severe SARS-CoV-2 infection. One entry per CDR3 protein results from TCRdb running MiXCR on the 5' RACE reads. The repertoire includes about 110,000 distinct CDR3 sequences, around an eighth of them detected once, and 3.5% to 4% sits in the top ten. This material consisted of whole blood, taken at baseline. These receptors were obtained from an adult who was a healthcare worker with PCR-confirmed SARS-CoV-2 infection or an uninfected control (not recorded which).

This clonotype has ten or more counts. The chain couples TRBV12-3 or TRBV12-4 to TRBJ2-4, with 8 bases matching TRBD2. This CDR3 has 14 residues. Trimming removed 6 bases from V and 5 bases from J; junction bases left unmatched: 6. CDR3 amino acids: CASSKLAAENIQYF. CDR3 sequence (DNA): TGTGCCAGCAGCAAACTAGCGGCAGAAAACATTCAGTACTTC.

The chain is built from TRBV9 and TRBJ1-5; possibly TRBD1 for D (6 bases). Per the germline V gene, CDR1 is SGDLS and CDR2 is YYNGEE. This CDR3 spans 14 amino acids. V lost 4 bases to trimming and J lost 6 bases, with 14 bases between them. CDR3 DNA: TGTGCCAGCAGCCCCGCAGGGGTTTTTCAGCCCCAGCATTTT. It is translated as CASSPAGVFQPQHF.

This clonotype was seen more than once but under ten times. The chain has TRBV5-1 and TRBJ2-3; 12 positions agree with TRBD2. Germline assignment: CDR1 SGHRS and CDR2 YFSETQ. The length of the CDR3 is 16 residues. J gave up 5 bases and V 3 bases, and 7 bases lay outside the gene matches. In DNA, the CDR3 is TGCGCCAGCAGCTCGCTACCGGGACTAGCGGGAGATACGCAGTATTTT. Translation: CASSSLPGLAGDTQYF.

The V gene is TRBV7-8, the J gene TRBJ1-2; a possible D gene is TRBD1 (5 bases). Trimming took off 6 bases at V and 8 bases at J, with 19 bases between the two ends. This CDR3 is 14 amino acids long. In germline, CDR1 is SGHVS, CDR2 FQNEAQ. The CDR3 DNA reads TGTGCCAGCAGTCCTAATGGGGGAGTCGGAGGCTACACCTTC. Translated: CASSPNGGVGGYTF.

V is TRBV6-5 and J is TRBJ1-6; TRBD1 is a possible D gene (6 bases). Between the trimmed V and J ends, which lost 6 bases and 0 bases, there was a span of 6 bases. The CDR3 contains 14 residues. The germline V gene encodes CDR1 MNHEY and CDR2 SVGAGI. The CDR3 sequence: CASSRGSYNSPLHF. DNA for the CDR3: TGTGCCAGCAGCAGGGGCTCCTATAATTCACCCCTCCACTTT.

The J gene is TRBJ2-7, the V gene TRBV10-3; no firm D call. There are 12 residues in the CDR3. V lost 3 bases to trimming and J lost 4 bases, with 7 bases between them. Germline V gene sequence: CDR1 ENHRY, CDR2 SYGVKD. The CDR3 loop is CAISDTWYEQYF. CDR3 sequence (DNA): TGTGCCATCAGTGATACATGGTACGAGCAGTACTTC.

This sequence joins TRBV18 and TRBJ1-2; 7 nucleotides align to TRBD1. The CDR3 extends over 13 amino acids. The germline CDR1 and CDR2 sequences are KGHSH and LQKENI. V was pared by 7 bases and J by 8 bases, with 10 bases of the junction left unmatched. CDR3 in amino acids: CASFPGQNRGYTF. The CDR3 bases are TGTGCCAGCTTTCCGGGACAGAACCGGGGCTACACCTTC.

This chain uses TRBV5-5 with TRBJ1-2; D not resolved. The germline gives CDR1 SGHKS, CDR2 YYEKEE (reference sequence). With 3 bases removed from V and 3 bases from J, the gap between germline ends came to 12 bases. CDR3 size: 14 residues. The chain's CDR3 is CASSSDLGDYGYTF. CDR3 DNA: TGTGCCAGCAGCTCCGACTTAGGAGACTATGGCTACACCTTC.

V and J are TRBV7-2 and TRBJ2-5; TRBD2 aligns across 7 bases. Trimming took 5 bases from V and 2 from J; bases not matched to a gene: 11. The CDR3 is made up of 16 amino acids. In germline, CDR1 is SGHTA, CDR2 FQGNSA. Written as DNA, the CDR3 is TGTGCCAGCAGCCGGGGGGTCGGGACCCGACAAGAGACCCAGTACTTC. Translating gives CASSRGVGTRQETQYF. Full variable domain (rest looked up from reference TRBV7-2 and TRBJ2-5): GAGVSQSPSNKVTEKGKDVELRCDPISGHTALYWYRQSLGQGLEFLIYFQGNSAPDKSGLPSDRFSAERTGGSVSTLTIQRTQQEDSAVYLCASSRGVGTRQETQYFGPGTRLLVL.

The chain employs TRBV5-5 and TRBJ1-1; 11 bases map to TRBD1. CDR1 is SGHKS and CDR2 is YYEKEE in the germline V gene (reference sequence). The V and J ends lost 4 bases and 5 bases, in that order; junction bases with no gene match: 7. There are 15 residues in the CDR3. The DNA of the CDR3 is TGTGCCAGCAGCCTAGGACAGGGGGCGCGAACTGAAGCTTTCTTT. Translation: CASSLGQGARTEAFF.

The V call is TRBV29-1, the J call TRBJ1-1, with unresolved D. Per the germline V gene, CDR1 is SQVTM and CDR2 is ANQGSEA. This CDR3 spans 13 amino acids. V dropped 4 bases and J dropped 11 bases, with 20 bases sitting between them. The CDR3 DNA is TGCAGCGTTGGGCTTATGTTTATGCCGGAGGCTTTCTTT. As protein: CSVGLMFMPEAFF.

V usage is TRBV5-1 and J usage is TRBJ2-3, with a weak D call TRBD1 (6 bases). The germline V gene has CDR1 SGHRS and CDR2 YFSETQ. V was cut by 1 base and J by 2 bases, with 14 bases left in between. This CDR3 is built from 16 residues. The CDR3 DNA is TGCGCCAGCAGCTTGCAGGGACAAGGGATCACAGATACGCAGTATTTT. It yields the protein CASSLQGQGITDTQYF.

V gene TRBV5-1 combines with J gene TRBJ2-4, with D tentatively TRBD1 or TRBD2 (6 bases each). The germline V gene has CDR1 SGHRS and CDR2 YFSETQ. The CDR3 extends over 14 amino acids. Trimming took off 0 bases at V and 8 bases at J, with 12 bases between the two ends. The CDR3 coding sequence is TGCGCCAGCAGCTTGGCATCAGGGGAGGACATTCAGTACTTC. Translated, it gives CASSLASGEDIQYF.

This rearrangement joins TRBV12-3 or TRBV12-4 to TRBJ1-2, with unresolved D. The germline V and J ends were trimmed by 2 bases and 1 base, with 2 bases remaining between them. The CDR3 has 12 amino acids. DNA of the CDR3: TGTGCCAGCAGTTTAAGTAACTATGGCTACACCTTC. Its protein product is CASSLSNYGYTF.

This clonotype has at least ten counts. The chain combines TRBV6-4 with TRBJ2-3; 8 nucleotides match TRBD2. Germline V lookup: CDR1 MRHNA, CDR2 SNTAGT. There are 16 residues in the CDR3. The junction had 6 bases not matched to a gene; V was cut back by 1 base and J by 3 bases. The CDR3, as DNA: TGTGCCAGCAGTGACTTCCCGGGAGGGGAGACAGATACGCAGTATTTT. This encodes CASSDFPGGETDTQYF.

In its sample, this clonotype was seen many times. The chain employs TRBV6-2 or TRBV6-3 and TRBJ2-7; D not resolved. Germline lookup yields CDR1 MNHEY and CDR2 SVGEGT. V dropped 6 bases and J dropped 4 bases, with 10 bases sitting between them. This CDR3 region has 12 residues. The CDR3 region has the DNA TGTGCCAGCAGCGGACCAGGATACGAGCAGTACTTC. Translation gives CASSGPGYEQYF.

CDR3 nucleotide sequence: TGCAGTGCTAGGGGGACTAGCGGGAACGACCGAGAGACCCAGTACTTC. Its protein is CSARGTSGNDRETQYF. This chain connects TRBV20-1 to TRBJ2-5, with 13 bases lining up with TRBD2. The V gene end was trimmed by 3 bases and the J gene end by 4 bases; junction bases not matched to a gene: 8. The V gene's germline CDR1 is DFQATT and CDR2 SNEGSKA (reference sequence). CDR3 length: 16 amino acids.

This clonotype appeared a few times. The chain has TRBV7-8 and TRBJ1-2, with 10 bases that match TRBD1. Per germline, CDR1 SGHVS and CDR2 FQNEAQ. The CDR3 totals 16 residues. J gave up 6 bases and V 0 bases, and 7 bases lay outside the gene matches. The CDR3 loop reads CASSLARQGAGDGYTF. The CDR3 DNA reads TGTGCCAGCAGCTTAGCCCGACAGGGGGCTGGTGATGGCTACACCTTC.

The chain has TRBV7-6 and TRBJ2-2, with 8 bases matching TRBD1. The germline V gene encodes CDR1 SGHVS and CDR2 FNYEAQ. The CDR3 loop spans 17 amino acids. The J segment lost 5 bases and the V segment lost 2 bases, leaving 10 bases of the junction unmatched. CDR3 nucleotides: TGTGCCAGCAGCTTAATTCCCACAGGGGGGAGGACCGGGGAGCTGTTTTTT. As protein: CASSLIPTGGRTGELFF.

Only a few counts were recorded for this clonotype. The chain combines TRBV6-1 with TRBJ1-4; 9 bases are shared with TRBD1. The V segment lost 6 bases and the J segment 8 bases; nucleotides outside the gene matches: 4. The CDR3 is 13 residues long. Per the germline V gene, CDR1 is MNHNS and CDR2 is SASEGT. CDR3: CASSWDRVEKLFF. The CDR3 region has the DNA TGTGCCAGCAGCTGGGACAGGGTCGAAAAACTGTTTTTT.

The V gene is TRBV12-3 or TRBV12-4, the J gene TRBJ1-1, with a possible D match to TRBD1 (6 bases). V lost 7 bases and J 0 bases, leaving 15 bases between the germline ends. The CDR3 is 15 residues long. The CDR3 loop is CASTPGTKMNTEAFF. The CDR3, as DNA: TGTGCCAGCACTCCCGGGACAAAGATGAACACTGAAGCTTTCTTT.

The J gene is TRBJ2-5, the V gene TRBV5-4; the match to TRBD2 covers 10 bases. Germline CDR1 reads SGHNT; CDR2 reads YYREEE (reference sequence). The CDR3 has 15 amino acids. With 3 bases clipped from V and 1 base from J, the junction kept 3 bases outside the gene matches. CDR3 amino acids: CASSSGLAAQETQYF. CDR3 sequence (DNA): TGTGCCAGCAGCTCCGGACTAGCGGCCCAAGAGACCCAGTACTTC. The variable domain in full, with the rest retrieved from reference TRBV5-4 and TRBJ2-5, is ETGVTQSPTHLIKTRGQQVTLRCSSQSGHNTVSWYQQALGQGPQFIFQYYREEENGRGNFPPRFSGLQFPNYSSELNVNALELDDSALYLCASSSGLAAQETQYFGPGTRLLVL.

The DNA of the CDR3 is TGTGCCAGCAGCTGGACAGGGAGAAATCAGCCCCAGCATTTT. Its protein is CASSWTGRNQPQHF. This chain links TRBV7-9 with TRBJ1-5; 8 bases align to TRBD1. There are 14 residues in the CDR3. Germline loops: CDR1 SEHNR, CDR2 FQNEAQ (reference sequence). Trimming removed 4 bases from V and 4 bases from J; junction bases left unmatched: 3. Together with reference TRBV7-9 and TRBJ1-5, the CDR3 gives the full variable domain: DTGVSQNPRHKITKRGQNVTFRCDPISEHNRLYWYRQTLGQGPEFLTYFQNEAQLEKSRLLSDRFSAERPKGSFSTLEIQRTEQGDSAMYLCASSWTGRNQPQHFGDGTRLSIL.

The chain links TRBV18 to TRBJ1-4; D not certain. The CDR3 runs to 16 residues. The V gene's germline CDR1 is KGHSH and CDR2 LQKENI. V gave up 0 bases and J gave up 6 bases, with 14 bases separating them. The CDR3 DNA is TGTGCCAGCTCACCACCGACGAAGACACAAGATGAAAAACTGTTTTTT. Protein product: CASSPPTKTQDEKLFF.

The CDR3 coding sequence is TGTGCCAGCAGCTACTGGGACGAGCAGTACTTC. Translated, it gives CASSYWDEQYF. The gene calls are TRBV7-9 and TRBJ2-7; D not resolved. The CDR3 length is 11 residues. V was clipped by 4 bases and J by 5 bases, with 6 bases between them. Germline loops: CDR1 SEHNR, CDR2 FQNEAQ (reference sequence). Full variable domain (outside the CDR3, taken from reference TRBV7-9 and TRBJ2-7): DTGVSQNPRHKITKRGQNVTFRCDPISEHNRLYWYRQTLGQGPEFLTYFQNEAQLEKSRLLSDRFSAERPKGSFSTLEIQRTEQGDSAMYLCASSYWDEQYFGPGTRLTVT.